Presented here are 30 T cell receptor beta chains from one specimen sequenced in a study of tumor-infiltrating lymphocytes in primary liver carcinoma. Production of TCR beta cDNA used roughly 0.55 ug total RNA together with a constant-region primer. Three nested multiplex PCR rounds of slightly modified ARM-PCR generated TCR beta libraries. The first two PCR rounds used TRBV1-TRBV30 forward primers with a C-beta reverse primer, about 10 cycles each. Via MiXCR, TCRdb re-called the multiplex PCR reads, giving one row per CDR3 protein. This table holds approximately 310,000 distinct CDR3 sequences, 60% to 80% found once. Germline DNA was also extracted, and blood RNA was taken from unsorted whole blood. Sequencing used peripheral blood. The receptors come from a man aged 35-49 years with primary liver carcinoma and hepatitis B virus infection.

About this clonotype: This may arise from a read error, as a much more abundant clone is one base away. The CDR3 nucleotides are TGTGCCAGCAGCCATGAGAGAGGGGCGACTGGAAACACCATATATTTT. This gives the protein CASSHERGATGNTIYF. This chain joins TRBV4-2 and TRBJ1-3; tentatively, D is TRBD1 (5 bases). V lost 3 bases, J lost 2 bases, and 14 bases lay in between. The germline CDR1 and CDR2 sequences are LGHNA and YNFKEQ. The CDR3 runs 16 residues.

CDR3 sequence (DNA): TGTGCCAGCAGCCAAGATCGTATGCTCTCCTACGAGCAGTACTTC. This codes for CASSQDRMLSYEQYF. The chain is built from TRBV4-2 and TRBJ2-7; D uncertain. V was shortened by 0 bases and J by 0 bases, with 9 bases between the two germline ends. Germline assignment: CDR1 LGHNA and CDR2 YNFKEQ. The CDR3 extends over 15 amino acids.

About this clonotype itself: Sequence at one end of the junction differs from germline and may be a read error. The chain couples TRBV11-3 to TRBJ2-2; 8 bases fit TRBD2. Germline V gene sequence: CDR1 SGHNT, CDR2 YENEEA. This CDR3 has 16 residues. The CDR3 DNA reads as TGTGCCAGCAGCTCAGACGGCGGGAGGAGGGCCGGGGATCTGTTTTTT. It yields the protein CASSSDGGRRAGDLFF.

This clonotype was seen at least ten times. This chain uses TRBV29-1 with TRBJ2-3; perhaps TRBD2 as D (6 bases). The CDR3 is made up of 15 amino acids. Germline V gene sequence: CDR1 SQVTM, CDR2 ANQGSEA. V was pared by 3 bases and J by 1 base, with 14 bases between. The CDR3 sequence is CSVDPQAGRTDTQYF. CDR3 nucleotides: TGCAGCGTTGACCCCCAAGCGGGCCGCACAGATACGCAGTATTTT.

In its sample, this clonotype was seen a few times. The chain has TRBV28 and TRBJ2-4; 7 nucleotides match TRBD2. The junction had 6 bases not matched to a gene; V was cut back by 7 bases and J by 0 bases. This CDR3 has 15 residues. The germline V gene encodes CDR1 MDHEN and CDR2 SYDVKM. This chain's CDR3 is CASTSGDLAKNIQYF. For the CDR3, the DNA is TGTGCCAGCACCAGCGGGGACCTAGCCAAAAACATTCAGTACTTC. The whole variable domain, remainder taken from reference TRBV28 and TRBJ2-4, is DVKVTQSSRYLVKRTGEKVFLECVQDMDHENMFWYRQDPGLGLRLIYFSYDVKMKEKGDIPEGYSVSREKKERFSLILESASTNQTSMYLCASTSGDLAKNIQYFGAGTRLSVL.

The chain uses TRBV28 and TRBJ2-2, with D perhaps matching TRBD1 (6 bases). Germline-derived CDR1 and CDR2 are MDHEN and SYDVKM. The ends were cut back, 5 bases at V and 1 base at J, with 8 bases in the middle. The CDR3 totals 14 residues. The CDR3 is CASSLTGNTGELFF. CDR3 sequence (DNA): TGTGCCAGCAGTCTGACAGGGAACACCGGGGAGCTGTTTTTT.

In the case of this clonotype: One base away lies a much larger clone, so this may be a sequencing read error. This chain links TRBV6-5 with TRBJ2-2; 8 bases are shared with TRBD1. Germline V CDR1 and CDR2: MNHEY, SVGAGI. V lost 7 bases to trimming and J lost 7 bases; unmatched junction nucleotides: 5. The CDR3 consists of 13 residues. The CDR3 loop is CASITDRGGELFF. The CDR3 DNA reads as TGTGCCAGCATTACCGACAGGGGCGGGGAGCTGTTTTTT.

As concerns this clonotype: This may be a read error, as it is one base from a much larger clone. The chain carries TRBV6-5 and TRBJ2-2; 13 bases fit TRBD2. The V gene end was trimmed by 5 bases and the J gene end by 7 bases; junction bases not matched to a gene: 7. The V gene's germline CDR1 is MNHEY and CDR2 SVGAGI. CDR3 length equals 16 residues. The CDR3: CASSPGLAGASGELFF. The CDR3, as DNA: TGTGCCAGCAGTCCTGGACTAGCGGGAGCCAGCGGGGAGCTGTTTTTT.

Turning to this clonotype: Just one base apart from a much larger clone, this may be a read error. In DNA, the CDR3 is TGTGTCAGCAGCCTTGCCTTCGGCGGGCCGTCCGGGGAGCTGTTTTTT. Translated: CVSSLAFGGPSGELFF. This chain uses TRBV4-2 with TRBJ2-2; weak D call: TRBD2 (5 bases). The CDR3 totals 16 residues. Germline lookup yields CDR1 LGHNA and CDR2 YNFKEQ.

This clonotype turned up a few times. A much larger clone differs by one base, so this may be a read error. V usage is TRBV4-1 and J usage is TRBJ1-5, with D possibly being TRBD1 (6 bases). The CDR3 runs to 16 residues. Germline loops: CDR1 MGHRA, CDR2 YSYEKL. The CDR3 sequence: CVSRQIEQGNNQPQHF. In DNA form, the CDR3 reads TGCGTCAGCAGACAAATAGAACAGGGAAACAATCAGCCCCAGCATTTT.

Remarks on this clonotype: A junction boundary mismatches the germline segment, possibly from a read error. The rearrangement uses TRBV11-2 and TRBJ2-3; D is ambiguous. Germline V gene lookup returns CDR1 SGHAT and CDR2 FQNNGV. CDR3 length: 12 residues. CDR3 in amino acids: CVSSLDSDTQYF. CDR3 coding DNA: TGTGTCAGCAGCTTAGATAGTGATACGCAGTATTTT.

Regarding this clonotype: No conserved phenylalanine or tryptophan is present at the end of the CDR3, so a read error is the likely explanation. The J gene is TRBJ2-1, the V gene TRBV29-1, with D possibly matching TRBD1 (5 bases). Deletions cut 6 bases from V and 12 bases from J, with 15 bases between. The CDR3 extends over 11 amino acids. The germline V gene encodes CDR1 SQVTM and CDR2 ANQGSEA. This CDR3 is CSVRYVQVQFV. The DNA for the CDR3 is TGCAGCGTGAGATACGTACAGGTGCAGTTCGTC.

Comment on this clonotype: A much larger clone differs by one base, so this may be a read error. No conserved phenylalanine or tryptophan is present at the end of the CDR3, so a read error is the likely explanation. This chain links TRBV4-1 with TRBJ2-3, with 8 positions matching TRBD2. The junction had 6 bases not matched to a gene; V was cut back by 1 base and J by 0 bases. Germline CDR1 reads MGHRA; CDR2 reads YSYEKL. The CDR3 is made up of 17 amino acids. CDR3 sequence: CASSQVGRGRSTDTQYS. DNA for the CDR3: TGCGCCAGCAGCCAAGTGGGTCGCGGGAGGAGCACAGATACGCAGTATTCT.

Turning to this clonotype: A clone one base away is much larger, so this may be a read error. The gene calls are TRBV4-2 and TRBJ2-2; a weak D match, TRBD2 (5 bases). The V gene's germline CDR1 is LGHNA and CDR2 YNFKEQ. This CDR3 comprises 14 residues. The CDR3: CASSQTRETGEPFF. DNA for the CDR3: TGTGCCAGCAGCCAAACACGGGAAACCGGGGAGCCGTTTTTT.

This rearrangement joins TRBV4-1 to TRBJ2-5; D is undetermined. Trimming cost V 0 bases and J 0 bases, with 14 bases left between them. The CDR3 loop spans 17 amino acids. Germline values: CDR1 MGHRA, CDR2 YSYEKL. The DNA for the CDR3 is TGCGCCAGCAGCCAAGACAATTTACAGACGTACCAAGAGACCCAGTACTTC. The encoded protein is CASSQDNLQTYQETQYF.

As concerns this clonotype: A much larger clonotype is one base distant, so this may be a read error. This chain links TRBV29-1 with TRBJ2-5; D is unresolved. The CDR3 length is 12 residues. From germline, CDR1 is SQVTM and CDR2 ANQGSEA. The CDR3 is CSVAVRQETLYF. The DNA for the CDR3 is TGCAGCGTTGCTGTCAGACAAGAGACCCTGTACTTC.

The V and J genes are TRBV7-9 and TRBJ1-6; D remains unclear. The V end lost 3 bases, the J end lost 2 bases, and 5 bases lay between the germline ends. Germline V gives CDR1 SEHNR, CDR2 FQNEAQ (reference sequence). The length of the CDR3 is 14 residues. The CDR3 spells CASSLGTYNSPLHF. CDR3 coding DNA: TGTGCCAGCAGCTTGGGGACCTATAATTCACCCCTCCACTTT.

As concerns this clonotype: Just one base apart from a much larger clone, this may be a read error. The chain combines TRBV6-6 with TRBJ1-2; D is ambiguous. CDR1 is MNHNY, CDR2 SVGAGI, per germline (reference sequence). This CDR3 has 14 amino acids. V was shortened by 7 bases and J by 0 bases, with 12 bases between the two germline ends. Here the CDR3 reads CASMPGSSNYGYTF. The CDR3 DNA is TGTGCCAGCATGCCGGGGTCCTCTAACTATGGCTACACCTTC.

About this clonotype itself: Since a much larger clone is just one base distant, this may be a read error. The V call is TRBV5-5, the J call TRBJ2-7, with 8 nucleotides matching TRBD1. Germline trimming cut 5 bases from V and 6 bases from J; bases unmatched to any gene: 4. The CDR3 spans 12 residues. CDR1 is SGHKS and CDR2 is YYEKEE in the germline V gene (reference sequence). CDR3 amino acids: CASRITGGEQYF. CDR3 bases: TGTGCCAGCAGGATTACAGGGGGCGAGCAGTACTTC.

This clonotype was recorded a few times. The V and J genes are TRBV7-8 and TRBJ2-7, with a possible D match to TRBD2 (6 bases). The germline V gene encodes CDR1 SGHVS and CDR2 FQNEAQ. V shed 5 bases and J shed 6 bases, with 11 bases lying between them. This CDR3 contains 12 residues. The CDR3: CASSRLEREQYF. The CDR3 nucleotides are TGTGCCAGCAGCCGACTAGAACGCGAGCAGTACTTC.

On this clonotype itself: Just one base apart from a much larger clone, this may be a read error. The CDR3: CASSFLVGSQNEQYF. The CDR3, as DNA: TGTGCCAGCAGTTTTCTTGTCGGGAGTCAAAACGAGCAGTACTTC. The chain uses TRBV12-3 or TRBV12-4 and TRBJ2-7; possibly TRBD2 for D (6 bases). CDR3 length: 15 amino acids. Trimming shortened V by 3 bases and J by 5 bases, and 17 bases separated the two germline ends.

The chain couples TRBV2 to TRBJ2-3; 10 nucleotides align to TRBD2. The J segment lost 5 bases and the V segment lost 7 bases, leaving 9 bases of the junction unmatched. This CDR3 spans 15 amino acids. Germline V CDR1 and CDR2: SNHLY, FYNNEI. In DNA form, the CDR3 reads TGTGCCAGCAACCGGCTAGCGGGAGTGGGAGATACGCAGTATTTT. Protein: CASNRLAGVGDTQYF.

A note on this clonotype: Mismatch with germline at one junction end may stem from a read error. The chain employs TRBV29-1 and TRBJ2-1, with 10 positions matching TRBD2. The CDR3 length is 14 residues. Germline V gives CDR1 SQVTM, CDR2 ANQGSEA. The CDR3 region is CIVPGTSERGAQFF. The DNA for the CDR3 is TGCATCGTTCCCGGGACTAGCGAGAGGGGCGCGCAGTTCTTC.

This clonotype was picked up a small number of times. The rearrangement links TRBV28 to TRBJ2-7; D gene ambiguous. V lost 4 bases and J 2 bases, leaving 12 bases between the germline ends. Germline CDR1 reads MDHEN; CDR2 reads SYDVKM. This CDR3 region has 14 residues. CDR3 sequence reads: CASSSQDGTYEQYF. For the CDR3, the DNA is TGTGCCAGCAGTTCCCAGGACGGAACCTACGAGCAGTACTTC.

On this clonotype: The conserved final phenylalanine or tryptophan is absent from the CDR3, which likely points to a read error. Because the CDR3's place on the DNA is in doubt, the DNA is left out and the CDR3 is given as listed by TCRdb. The CDR3 sequence is CASSPRGPPRHEQLL. The V call is TRBV11-1, the J call TRBJ2-1; the DNA was not compared with TRBD1, the D call given in the table. The CDR3 comprises 15 residues, both ends counted. Germline V gene lookup returns CDR1 SGHAT and CDR2 FQDESV (reference sequence).

The CDR3 loop reads CASSVEGRTNTEAFF. The DNA of the CDR3 is TGCGCCAGCAGCGTGGAGGGACGGACGAACACTGAAGCTTTCTTT. This chain connects TRBV5-1 to TRBJ1-1, with D tentatively TRBD1 (5 bases). The CDR3 extends over 15 amino acids. Trimming stripped 4 bases from V and 1 base from J, with 14 bases between. Germline-derived CDR1 and CDR2 are SGHRS and YFSETQ.

The rearrangement joins TRBV11-2 to TRBJ2-1; D may be TRBD1 (6 bases). This CDR3 spans 15 amino acids. The V end was cut by 3 bases, the J end by 12 bases, with 21 bases between. Germline V lookup: CDR1 SGHAT, CDR2 FQNNGV. The CDR3 bases are TGTGCCAGCAGCTTTGCAGGGATGGGGGCTGTTAGGCAGTTCTTC. This translates into CASSFAGMGAVRQFF.

Comment on this clonotype: A much larger clone lies one base from this, so it may be a read error. The chain is built from TRBV4-1 and TRBJ2-7, with D perhaps matching TRBD1 or TRBD2 (5 bases each). Germline values: CDR1 MGHRA, CDR2 YSYEKL. This CDR3 is built from 14 residues. The CDR3 nucleotides are TGCGCCAGCATCCAAGAAGAGGGGACGTACGAGCAGTACTTC. Translating it yields CASIQEEGTYEQYF.

On this clonotype itself: The junction differs from germline at one of its ends, possibly a read error. The genes are TRBV6-1 and TRBJ1-5; D is unresolved. Germline V gene data show CDR1 as MNHNS and CDR2 as SASEGT. The CDR3 length is 13 residues. The CDR3 region has the DNA TGTGCCAGCAGTGAAGCGCTTCTTCAGCGCCAGCATTTT. Its translation is CASSEALLQRQHF.

The chain joins TRBV6-1 to TRBJ2-3; D is uncertain. This CDR3 spans 14 amino acids. From germline, CDR1 is MNHNS and CDR2 SASEGT. The germline V and J ends were trimmed by 8 bases and 0 bases, with 12 bases remaining between them. This CDR3 reads CASVGLISTDTQYF. DNA for the CDR3: TGTGCCAGCGTAGGCCTAATTAGCACAGATACGCAGTATTTT.